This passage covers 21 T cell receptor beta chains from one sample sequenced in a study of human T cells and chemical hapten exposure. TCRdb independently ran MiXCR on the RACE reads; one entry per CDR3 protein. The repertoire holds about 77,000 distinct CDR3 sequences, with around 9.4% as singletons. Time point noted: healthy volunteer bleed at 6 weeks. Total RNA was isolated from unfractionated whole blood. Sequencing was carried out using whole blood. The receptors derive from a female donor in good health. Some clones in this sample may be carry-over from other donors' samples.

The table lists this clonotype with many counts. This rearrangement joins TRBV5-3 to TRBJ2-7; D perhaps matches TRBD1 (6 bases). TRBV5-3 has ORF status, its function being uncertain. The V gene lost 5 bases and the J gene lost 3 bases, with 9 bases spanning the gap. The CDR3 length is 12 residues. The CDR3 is CARSRDNYEQYF. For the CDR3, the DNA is TGTGCCAGAAGTCGGGACAACTACGAGCAGTACTTC.

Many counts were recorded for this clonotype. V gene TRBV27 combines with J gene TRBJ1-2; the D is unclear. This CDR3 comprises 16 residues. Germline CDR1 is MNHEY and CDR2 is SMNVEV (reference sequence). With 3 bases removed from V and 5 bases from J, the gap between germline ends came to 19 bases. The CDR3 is CASSFSEGELLYGYTF. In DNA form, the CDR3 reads TGTGCCAGCAGTTTTTCCGAGGGCGAACTCCTTTATGGCTACACCTTC.

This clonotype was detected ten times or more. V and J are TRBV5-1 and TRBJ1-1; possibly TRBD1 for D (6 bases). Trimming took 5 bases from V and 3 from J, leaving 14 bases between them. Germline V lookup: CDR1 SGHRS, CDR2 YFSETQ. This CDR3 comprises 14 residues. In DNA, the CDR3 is TGCGCCAGCAGTTTCGCACAGGGTGACACTGAAGCTTTCTTT. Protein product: CASSFAQGDTEAFF.

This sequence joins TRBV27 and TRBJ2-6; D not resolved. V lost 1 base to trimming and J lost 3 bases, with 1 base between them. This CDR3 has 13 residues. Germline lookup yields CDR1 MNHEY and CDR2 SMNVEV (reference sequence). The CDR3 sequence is CASSLFGANVLTF. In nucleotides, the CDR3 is TGTGCCAGCAGTTTATTTGGGGCCAACGTCCTGACTTTC.

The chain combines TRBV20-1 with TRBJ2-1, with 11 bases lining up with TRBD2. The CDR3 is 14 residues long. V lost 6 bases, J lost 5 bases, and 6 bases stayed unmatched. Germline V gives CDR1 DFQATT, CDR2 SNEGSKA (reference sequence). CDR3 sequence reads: CSAHSGGANNEQFF. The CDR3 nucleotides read TGCAGTGCCCATAGCGGGGGGGCCAACAATGAGCAGTTCTTC.

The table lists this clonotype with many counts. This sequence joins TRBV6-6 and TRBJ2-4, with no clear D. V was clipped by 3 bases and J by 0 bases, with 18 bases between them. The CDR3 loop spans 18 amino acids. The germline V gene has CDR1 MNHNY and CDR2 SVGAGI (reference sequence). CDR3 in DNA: TGTGCCAGCAGTTATAACTTCGGACGTACCGAAGCCAAAAACATTCAGTACTTC. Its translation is CASSYNFGRTEAKNIQYF.

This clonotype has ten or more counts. The CDR3 nucleotides are TGTGCCAGCATAGGTCCAGGGGGTTCACCCCTCCACTTT. It translates to CASIGPGGSPLHF. The genes are TRBV2 and TRBJ1-6; TRBD1 aligns across 7 bases. The CDR3 runs to 13 residues. V lost 7 bases, J lost 9 bases, and 6 bases stayed unmatched. In germline, CDR1 is SNHLY, CDR2 FYNNEI.

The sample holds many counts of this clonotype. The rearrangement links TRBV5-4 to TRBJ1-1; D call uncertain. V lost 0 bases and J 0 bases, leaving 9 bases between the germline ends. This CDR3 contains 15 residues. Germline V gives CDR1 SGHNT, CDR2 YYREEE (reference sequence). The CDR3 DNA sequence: TGTGCCAGCAGCTTGGATTTAGGTATGAACACTGAAGCTTTCTTT. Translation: CASSLDLGMNTEAFF.

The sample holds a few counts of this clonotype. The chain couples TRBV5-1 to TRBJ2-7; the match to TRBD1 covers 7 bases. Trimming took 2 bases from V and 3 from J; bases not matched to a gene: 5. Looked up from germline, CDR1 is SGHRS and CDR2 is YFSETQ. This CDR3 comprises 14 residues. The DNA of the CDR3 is TGCGCCAGCAGCTTTGACGGGACAGTCTACGAGCAGTACTTC. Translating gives CASSFDGTVYEQYF.

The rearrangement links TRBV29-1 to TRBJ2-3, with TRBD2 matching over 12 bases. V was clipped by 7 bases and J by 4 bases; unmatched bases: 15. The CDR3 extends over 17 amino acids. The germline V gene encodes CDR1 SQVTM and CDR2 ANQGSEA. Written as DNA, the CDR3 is TGCAGCGCCACACGGCCTAGCGGGGGGGCCGGGGCAGATACGCAGTATTTT. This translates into CSATRPSGGAGADTQYF.

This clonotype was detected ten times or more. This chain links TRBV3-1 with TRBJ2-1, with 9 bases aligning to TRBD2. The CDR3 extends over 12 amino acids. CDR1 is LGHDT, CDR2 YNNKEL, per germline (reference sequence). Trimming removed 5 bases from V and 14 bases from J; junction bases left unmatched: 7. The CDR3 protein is CASSLSGGKKFF. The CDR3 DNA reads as TGTGCCAGCAGCTTAAGCGGGGGGAAGAAGTTCTTC.

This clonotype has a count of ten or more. In nucleotides, the CDR3 is TGTGCCAGCAGTTTATCTGCGGGACAGGGAAGATCACCCCTCCACTTT. Amino acid sequence: CASSLSAGQGRSPLHF. The chain uses TRBV27 and TRBJ1-6, with 9 bases fitting TRBD1. The CDR3 has 16 amino acids. Germline CDR1 reads MNHEY; CDR2 reads SMNVEV (reference sequence). V lost 0 bases to trimming and J lost 10 bases; unmatched junction nucleotides: 7.

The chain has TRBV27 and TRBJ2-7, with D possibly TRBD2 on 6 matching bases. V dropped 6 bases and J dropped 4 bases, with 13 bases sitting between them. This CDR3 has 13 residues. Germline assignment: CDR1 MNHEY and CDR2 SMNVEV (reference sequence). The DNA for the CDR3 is TGTGCCAGCAGGGAGGGAACGTCTTACGAGCAGTACTTC. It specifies CASREGTSYEQYF.

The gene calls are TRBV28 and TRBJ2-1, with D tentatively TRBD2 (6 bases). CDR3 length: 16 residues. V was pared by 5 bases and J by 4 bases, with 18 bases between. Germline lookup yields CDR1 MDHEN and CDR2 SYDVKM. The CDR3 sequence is CASSTTGDAGYNEQFF. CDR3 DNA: TGTGCCAGCAGTACGACCGGGGACGCGGGGTACAATGAGCAGTTCTTC.

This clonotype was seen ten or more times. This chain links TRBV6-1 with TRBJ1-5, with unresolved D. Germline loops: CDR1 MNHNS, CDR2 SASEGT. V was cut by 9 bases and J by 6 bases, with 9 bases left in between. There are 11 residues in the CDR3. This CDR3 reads CASGEPQPQHF. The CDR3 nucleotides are TGTGCCAGTGGGGAGCCTCAGCCCCAGCATTTT.

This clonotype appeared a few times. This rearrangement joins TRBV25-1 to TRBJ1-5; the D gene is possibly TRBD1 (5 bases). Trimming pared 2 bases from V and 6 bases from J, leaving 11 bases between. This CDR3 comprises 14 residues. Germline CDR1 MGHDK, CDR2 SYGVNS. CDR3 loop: CASSEARGIQPQHF. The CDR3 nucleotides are TGTGCCAGCAGTGAAGCGAGGGGCATTCAGCCCCAGCATTTT.

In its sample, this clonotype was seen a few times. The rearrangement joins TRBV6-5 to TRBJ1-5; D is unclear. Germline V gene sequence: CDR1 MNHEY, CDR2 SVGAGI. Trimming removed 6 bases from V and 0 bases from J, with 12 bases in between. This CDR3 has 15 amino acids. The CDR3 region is CASRATYNSNQPQHF. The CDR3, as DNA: TGTGCCAGCAGAGCCACTTATAATAGCAATCAGCCCCAGCATTTT.

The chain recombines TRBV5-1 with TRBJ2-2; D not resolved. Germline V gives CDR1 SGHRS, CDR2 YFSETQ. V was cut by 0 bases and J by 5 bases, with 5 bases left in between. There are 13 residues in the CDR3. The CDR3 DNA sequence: TGCGCCAGCAGCTTGGTCGGGACCGGGGAGCTGTTTTTT. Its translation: CASSLVGTGELFF.

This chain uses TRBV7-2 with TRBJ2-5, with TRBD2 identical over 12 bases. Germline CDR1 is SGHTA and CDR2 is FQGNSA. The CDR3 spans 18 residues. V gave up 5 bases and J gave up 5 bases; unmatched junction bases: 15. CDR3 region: CASSRRASGGAGLETQYF. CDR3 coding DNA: TGTGCCAGCAGCCGCCGGGCTAGCGGGGGGGCCGGTCTCGAGACCCAGTACTTC.

The CDR3 DNA follows: TGTGCCAGCAGAACCGGGACTAGCGGAGTTGATACGCAGTATTTT. Translated, it gives CASRTGTSGVDTQYF. The V call is TRBV12-3 or TRBV12-4, the J call TRBJ2-3; 11 positions agree with TRBD2. This CDR3 is built from 15 residues. Losses at the gene ends were 6 bases for V and 6 bases for J; bases not matched to a gene: 8.

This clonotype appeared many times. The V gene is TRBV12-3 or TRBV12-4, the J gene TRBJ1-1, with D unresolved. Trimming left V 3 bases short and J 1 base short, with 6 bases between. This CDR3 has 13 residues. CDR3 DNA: TGTGCCAGCAGTTTGGAGAGGAACACTGAAGCTTTCTTT. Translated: CASSLERNTEAFF.